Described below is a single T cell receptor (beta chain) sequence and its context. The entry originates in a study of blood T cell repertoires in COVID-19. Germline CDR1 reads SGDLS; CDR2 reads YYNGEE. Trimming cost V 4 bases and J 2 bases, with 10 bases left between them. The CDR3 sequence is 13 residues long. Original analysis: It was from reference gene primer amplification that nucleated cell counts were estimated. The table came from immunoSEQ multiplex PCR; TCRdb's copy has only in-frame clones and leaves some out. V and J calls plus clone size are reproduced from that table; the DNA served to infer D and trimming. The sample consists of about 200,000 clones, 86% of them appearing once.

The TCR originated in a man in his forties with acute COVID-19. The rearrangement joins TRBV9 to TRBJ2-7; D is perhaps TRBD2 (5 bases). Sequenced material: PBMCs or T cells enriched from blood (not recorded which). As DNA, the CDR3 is TGTGCCAGCAGCCCCGCCGGGGCCTACGAGCAGTACTTC. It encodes CASSPAGAYEQYF.